Listed here are 21 T cell receptor beta chains from one sample, sequenced in a study of T cells in Graves' hyperthyroidism and ophthalmopathy. From RNA transcripts, TCR beta CDR3 regions were amplified. HTBI primers were used for first-round RT-PCR of the TCR CDR3. A single record per CDR3 protein comes from TCRdb applying MiXCR to the multiplex PCR reads. Here the sample spans about 640,000 distinct CDR3 sequences, around 21% being singletons. Sequences were obtained from blood. Source of these receptors: a man aged 30 to 45 with Graves' ophthalmopathy.

CDR3 region: CASSWYRDTEAFF. As DNA, the CDR3 is TGTGCCAGCAGCTGGTACAGGGACACTGAAGCTTTCTTT. The genes are TRBV13 and TRBJ1-1, with D perhaps matching TRBD1 (6 bases). The CDR3 runs 13 residues. Between the trimmed V and J ends, which lost 4 bases and 3 bases, there was a span of 9 bases. Germline-derived CDR1 and CDR2 are PRHDT and FYEKMQ (reference sequence).

The chain has TRBV20-1 and TRBJ2-1, with 14 bases aligning to TRBD2. V gave up 3 bases and J gave up 0 bases; unmatched junction bases: 4. The CDR3 totals 17 residues. Germline CDR1 and CDR2: DFQATT and SNEGSKA (reference sequence). In nucleotides, the CDR3 is TGCAGTGCTAGGGGACTAGCGGGAGTACCCTCCTACAATGAGCAGTTCTTC. It encodes CSARGLAGVPSYNEQFF.

As for this clonotype: A much larger clone lies one base from this, so it may be a read error. This chain links TRBV2 with TRBJ1-1; 10 nucleotides agree with TRBD1. This CDR3 spans 15 amino acids. Germline lookup yields CDR1 SNHLY and CDR2 FYNNEI. Here the CDR3 DNA reads TGTACCAGCAGTACGACAGGGGGCGGTGGCACTGAAGCTTTCTTT. This encodes CTSSTTGGGGTEAFF. Drawing the rest from reference TRBV2 and TRBJ1-1, the complete variable domain is EPEVTQTPSHQVTQMGQEVILRCVPISNHLYFYWYRQILGQKVEFLVSFYNNEISEKSEIFDDQFSVERPDGSNFTLKIRSTKLEDSAMYFCTSSTTGGGGTEAFFGQGTRLTVV.

CDR3 sequence reads: CASSLDPGGTDTQYF. CDR3 coding DNA: TGTGCCAGCAGCTTAGATCCAGGAGGCACAGATACGCAGTATTTT. The chain employs TRBV7-9 and TRBJ2-3; D is uncertain. Germline assignment: CDR1 SEHNR and CDR2 FQNEAQ (reference sequence). The CDR3 covers 15 residues. The V end was cut by 1 base, the J end by 1 base, with 9 bases between.

This clonotype was recorded many times. The rearrangement joins TRBV12-3 or TRBV12-4 to TRBJ1-2; 7 nucleotides match TRBD1. V shed 6 bases and J 7 bases; nucleotides not matched to a gene: 5. The CDR3 has 12 residues. CDR3 DNA sequence: TGTGCCAGCAGCCTCCAGGGGGGTGGCTACACCTTC. Amino acids: CASSLQGGGYTF.

A few counts support this clonotype. The chain combines TRBV18 with TRBJ1-3, with D perhaps matching TRBD1 (5 bases). V was trimmed by 0 bases and J by 4 bases, leaving 13 bases between them. This CDR3 is built from 16 residues. Looked up from germline, CDR1 is KGHSH and CDR2 is LQKENI. CDR3 nucleotide sequence: TGTGCCAGCTCACCACCGATCCGGGGGAACGGAAACACCATATATTTT. Residues: CASSPPIRGNGNTIYF.

This clonotype was detected once. This may be a read error, as it is one base from a much larger clone. V gene TRBV7-2 combines with J gene TRBJ1-6; D remains unclear. Germline CDR1 reads SGHTA; CDR2 reads FQGNSA. Trimming removed 0 bases at V and 11 bases at J, with 5 bases between. The CDR3 has 12 amino acids. The CDR3 reads CASSLARPPLHF. In nucleotides, the CDR3 is TGTGCCAGCAGCTTAGCGCGGCCACCCCTCCACTTT.

This clonotype was observed a handful of times. V gene TRBV10-3 combines with J gene TRBJ2-7; possibly TRBD2 for D (6 bases). The germline V gene has CDR1 ENHRY and CDR2 SYGVKD. This CDR3 comprises 14 residues. Between the trimmed V and J ends, which lost 8 bases and 5 bases, there was a span of 19 bases. CDR3 DNA: TGTGCCATCTCCCAACCCCCGGAGGGCCACGAGCAGTACTTC. This encodes CAISQPPEGHEQYF.

This clonotype occurred a few times. This chain uses TRBV6-1 with TRBJ2-6; 8 bases map to TRBD2. J gave up 0 bases and V 5 bases, and 9 bases lay outside the gene matches. The V gene's germline CDR1 is MNHNS and CDR2 SASEGT. The CDR3 spans 18 residues. Written as DNA, the CDR3 is TGTGCCAGCAGTCCTACGACTAGCGTGATCTCTGGGGCCAACGTCCTGACTTTC. It codes for CASSPTTSVISGANVLTF.

The sample holds many counts of this clonotype. J is TRBJ2-5 and V is TRBV11-2; D is ambiguous. Trimming removed 0 bases at V and 4 bases at J, with 6 bases between. The CDR3 has 13 residues. CDR1 SGHAT and CDR2 FQNNGV come from the germline V gene. DNA for the CDR3: TGTGCCAGCAGCTTAGACCCGGGAGAGACCCAGTACTTC. It codes for CASSLDPGETQYF.

This clonotype showed up just a few times. The chain combines TRBV27 with TRBJ1-1, with D uncertain. CDR3 size: 13 residues. From germline, CDR1 is MNHEY and CDR2 SMNVEV (reference sequence). V was cut by 3 bases and J by 4 bases, with 9 bases left in between. The CDR3 bases are TGTGCCAGCAGTTTCCTGGGAAGCACTGAAGCTTTCTTT. It encodes CASSFLGSTEAFF.

This clonotype was picked up one time. V usage is TRBV6-5 and J usage is TRBJ1-2; the D gene is possibly TRBD1 (6 bases). There are 13 residues in the CDR3. V was trimmed by 2 bases and J by 8 bases, leaving 12 bases between them. CDR1 is MNHEY and CDR2 is SVGAGI in the germline V gene. The chain's CDR3 is CASSYEWGHGYTF. For the CDR3, the DNA is TGTGCCAGCAGTTACGAGTGGGGGCACGGCTACACCTTC.

This clonotype was detected ten times or more. The rearrangement links TRBV20-1 to TRBJ2-7; D is unclear. Germline-derived CDR1 and CDR2 are DFQATT and SNEGSKA (reference sequence). The CDR3 is 16 amino acids. Deletions cut 0 bases from V and 3 bases from J, with 18 bases between. CDR3 bases: TGCAGTGCTAGAGATTATGGGTTCTCCCCTGACTACGAGCAGTACTTC. As protein: CSARDYGFSPDYEQYF.

The V and J genes are TRBV10-2 and TRBJ2-1; 11 bases map to TRBD2. Germline V CDR1 and CDR2: WSHSY, SAAADI. V dropped 8 bases and J dropped 3; count of bases not matched to a gene: 3. The CDR3 is 14 amino acids. The DNA for the CDR3 is TGCGCCAGCTCGACTAGCGGGGACTACAATGAGCAGTTCTTC. It codes for CASSTSGDYNEQFF.

The V and J genes are TRBV12-3 or TRBV12-4 and TRBJ2-3; 7 bases are shared with TRBD2. This CDR3 spans 16 amino acids. The trim removed 5 bases at V and 0 bases at J, leaving 8 bases unmatched. The CDR3 region is CASSNYLAASTDTQYF. The CDR3 DNA sequence: TGTGCCAGCAGTAACTATCTAGCGGCTAGCACAGATACGCAGTATTTT.

This clonotype was recorded at least ten times. CDR3 sequence reads: CSVEERRPTNTEAFF. CDR3 sequence (DNA): TGCAGCGTTGAAGAGCGAAGGCCCACGAACACTGAAGCTTTCTTT. This rearrangement joins TRBV29-1 to TRBJ1-1; unclear D gene. This CDR3 contains 15 residues. V lost 0 bases to trimming and J lost 1 base, with 12 bases between them. Germline values: CDR1 SQVTM, CDR2 ANQGSEA. The full variable domain, with the rest looked up from reference TRBV29-1 and TRBJ1-1, is SAVISQKPSRDICQRGTSLTIQCQVDSQVTMMFWYRQQPGQSLTLIATANQGSEATYESGFVIDKFPISRPNLTFSTLTVSNMSPEDSSIYLCSVEERRPTNTEAFFGQGTRLTVV.

The chain couples TRBV24-1 to TRBJ2-1; D unresolved. The length of the CDR3 is 15 residues. The germline V gene has CDR1 KGHDR and CDR2 SFDVKD. Between the trimmed V and J ends, which lost 7 bases and 4 bases, there was a span of 16 bases. The CDR3 bases are TGTGCCACCAGCAATCGCGGAAGCAAGTACAATGAGCAGTTCTTC. Protein: CATSNRGSKYNEQFF.

This chain links TRBV20-1 with TRBJ2-7; D perhaps matches TRBD2 (5 bases). Germline CDR1 DFQATT, CDR2 SNEGSKA (reference sequence). This CDR3 is built from 13 residues. V was shortened by 2 bases and J by 2 bases, with 10 bases between the two germline ends. DNA for the CDR3: TGCAGTGCTAGATACGGGATGCCCTACGAGCAGTACTTC. It is translated as CSARYGMPYEQYF.

This clonotype was observed many times. The chain combines TRBV7-8 with TRBJ1-1; D remains unclear. Looked up from germline, CDR1 is SGHVS and CDR2 is FQNEAQ. With 1 base removed from V and 1 base from J, the gap between germline ends came to 7 bases. The CDR3 contains 14 residues. The CDR3 region is CASSLGWRNTEAFF. The CDR3 DNA reads as TGTGCCAGCAGCTTAGGATGGAGGAACACTGAAGCTTTCTTT.

This rearrangement joins TRBV6-1 to TRBJ2-3; 7 positions agree with TRBD2. Germline-derived CDR1 and CDR2 are MNHNS and SASEGT. V lost 9 bases to trimming and J lost 0 bases; unmatched junction nucleotides: 3. The CDR3 length is 13 residues. The CDR3 DNA sequence: TGTGCCAGTCGGGAGGCTAGCACAGATACGCAGTATTTT. Residues: CASREASTDTQYF.

This chain joins TRBV12-3 or TRBV12-4 and TRBJ2-6; no reliable D call. Deletions cut 2 bases from V and 2 bases from J, with 7 bases between. This CDR3 has 15 residues. DNA of the CDR3: TGTGCCAGCAGTTTAAGAACCACTGGGGCCAACGTCCTGACTTTC. This encodes CASSLRTTGANVLTF.